The 10 T cell receptor beta chains below were found in one sample sequenced in a study of cytomegalovirus exposure and HLA in healthy donors. PCR was performed using 60 Vbeta and 13 Jbeta primers. Assay: immunoSEQ multiplex PCR; the TCRdb copy retains only in-frame clones and omits some. The sample holds roughly 170,000 clones, around 80% seen once. The material sequenced was PBMCs. Receptor source: a female donor in good health and CMV-seronegative.

The chain is built from TRBV29-1 and TRBJ1-2; 11 bases agree with TRBD1. V was pared by 6 bases and J by 8 bases, with 5 bases of the junction left unmatched. Germline V gene lookup returns CDR1 SQVTM and CDR2 ANQGSEA. CDR3 length equals 12 residues. CDR3 protein: CSVGTGGTGYTF. DNA for the CDR3: TGCAGCGTAGGGACAGGGGGTACGGGCTACACCTTC.

V and J are TRBV5-4 and TRBJ2-3; 8 bases fit TRBD2. CDR1 and CDR2 from the germline V gene are SGHNT and YYREEE (reference sequence). The CDR3 contains 17 residues. The ends lost 3 bases at V and 2 bases at J; junction bases unmatched: 11. The DNA of the CDR3 is TGTGCCAGCAGCTCGGAGGGGGGTAGCGGGATCACAGATACGCAGTATTTT. This encodes CASSSEGGSGITDTQYF.

This chain uses TRBV19 with TRBJ1-3; D unclear. The CDR3 has 15 amino acids. Germline V lookup: CDR1 LNHDA, CDR2 SQIVND (reference sequence). V was clipped by 5 bases and J by 2 bases, with 13 bases between them. The CDR3 DNA reads as TGTGCCAGTAGTGTATATGAGCATCCTGGAAACACCATATATTTT. Translated: CASSVYEHPGNTIYF.

This rearrangement joins TRBV7-8 to TRBJ2-5, with 7 bases identical to TRBD1. The junction had 12 bases not matched to a gene; V was cut back by 5 bases and J by 0 bases. Germline V gene lookup returns CDR1 SGHVS and CDR2 FQNEAQ. The CDR3 sequence is 17 residues long. This CDR3 reads CASSPGAGTAYQETQYF. The CDR3, as DNA: TGTGCCAGCAGCCCAGGAGCCGGGACAGCTTACCAAGAGACCCAGTACTTC.

This clone is a singleton in its sample. This rearrangement joins TRBV5-5 to TRBJ2-6; D call uncertain. The CDR3 consists of 15 residues. CDR1 and CDR2 from the germline V gene are SGHKS and YYEKEE (reference sequence). Trimming shortened V by 4 bases and J by 0 bases, and 8 bases separated the two germline ends. This CDR3 is CASSLRSSGANVLTF. CDR3 sequence (DNA): TGTGCCAGCAGCCTCCGGAGCTCTGGGGCCAACGTCCTGACTTTC.

This clone was observed a single time. This chain connects TRBV2 to TRBJ2-3; 13 nucleotides agree with TRBD2. The ends lost 5 bases at V and 2 bases at J; junction bases unmatched: 10. CDR1 and CDR2 (germline): SNHLY, FYNNEI. The CDR3 is 18 amino acids. Here the CDR3 reads CASSPIGLAGDYTDTQYF. For the CDR3, the DNA is TGTGCCAGCAGTCCAATTGGACTAGCGGGGGATTACACAGATACGCAGTATTTT.

The V gene is TRBV6-1, the J gene TRBJ1-5; D unclear. The V end was cut by 2 bases, the J end by 2 bases, with 13 bases between. CDR3 size: 16 residues. Germline V gene sequence: CDR1 MNHNS, CDR2 SASEGT. The DNA for the CDR3 is TGTGCCAGCAGTGAAAAGTCGAGCATAGGCAATCAGCCCCAGCATTTT. It translates to CASSEKSSIGNQPQHF.

The chain combines TRBV2 with TRBJ1-1, with TRBD1 as a possible D gene (5 bases). V gave up 5 bases and J gave up 1 base, with 14 bases separating them. Germline CDR1 is SNHLY and CDR2 is FYNNEI. The CDR3 sequence is 15 residues long. The CDR3 is CASSRAIQGNTEAFF. CDR3 DNA sequence: TGTGCCAGCAGTCGAGCCATTCAGGGGAACACTGAAGCTTTCTTT.

The genes are TRBV5-6 and TRBJ1-1; TRBD1 might be the D (5 bases). This CDR3 is 18 amino acids long. Trimming removed 4 bases from V and 1 base from J, with 23 bases in between. Germline V gene sequence: CDR1 SGHDT, CDR2 YYEEEE. The CDR3 DNA reads TGTGCCAGCAGCGTACCGGGAAGATGGGGGGGAACGAACACTGAAGCTTTCTTT. It translates to CASSVPGRWGGTNTEAFF.

The CDR3 sequence: CASYRDRINTGELFF. The CDR3, as DNA: TGTGCCAGCTACCGGGACAGGATAAACACCGGGGAGCTGTTTTTT. The chain uses TRBV6-1 and TRBJ2-2; 8 bases align to TRBD1. V shed 8 bases, J shed 2 bases, and the junction held 7 bases outside the gene matches. This CDR3 has 15 amino acids. In germline, CDR1 is MNHNS, CDR2 SASEGT.